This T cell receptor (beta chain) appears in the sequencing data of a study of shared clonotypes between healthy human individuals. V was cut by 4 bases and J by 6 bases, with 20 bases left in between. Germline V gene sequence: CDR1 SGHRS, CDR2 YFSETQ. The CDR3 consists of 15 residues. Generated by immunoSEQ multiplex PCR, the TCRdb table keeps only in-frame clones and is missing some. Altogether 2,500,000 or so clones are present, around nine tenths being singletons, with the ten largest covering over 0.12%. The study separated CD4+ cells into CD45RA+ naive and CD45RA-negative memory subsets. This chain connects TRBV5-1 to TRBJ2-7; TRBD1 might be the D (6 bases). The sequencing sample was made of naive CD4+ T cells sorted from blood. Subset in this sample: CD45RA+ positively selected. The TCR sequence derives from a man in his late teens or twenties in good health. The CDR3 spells CASSPQRAGDGEQYF. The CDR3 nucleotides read TGCGCCAGCAGCCCACAACGAGCAGGGGACGGCGAGCAGTACTTC.